This entry lists 12 T cell receptor beta chains sequenced from one sample in a study of shared clonotypes between healthy human individuals. Produced via immunoSEQ multiplex PCR; TCRdb's table is partial and in-frame only. The data contain 650,000 to 750,000 clones, 72% of them singletons. Sequenced input: memory CD4+ T cells sorted from blood. Subset denoted: CD45RA-negative fraction. The receptor source for this set is a woman aged 25-40 years in good health.

The rearrangement joins TRBV15 to TRBJ2-7; D gene uncertain. This CDR3 is built from 14 residues. Germline V gene lookup returns CDR1 LNHNV and CDR2 YYDKDF (reference sequence). V was pared by 0 bases and J by 2 bases, with 8 bases between. The CDR3 loop is CATSRDFKTYEQYF. DNA of the CDR3: TGTGCCACCAGCAGAGATTTCAAGACCTACGAGCAGTACTTC.

This clone was picked up a small number of times. J is TRBJ1-1 and V is TRBV4-2; TRBD1 matches at 8 bases. The J segment lost 8 bases and the V segment lost 1 base, leaving 3 bases of the junction unmatched. The CDR3 contains 13 residues. The germline CDR1 and CDR2 sequences are LGHNA and YNFKEQ. The CDR3 nucleotides are TGTGCCAGCAGCCAAGCAGGGGGCCTCGAAGCTTTCTTT. Its protein is CASSQAGGLEAFF.

In this sample, this clone turned up many times. This rearrangement joins TRBV4-3 to TRBJ2-5, with D unresolved. This CDR3 has 14 amino acids. Trimming took off 2 bases at V and 4 bases at J, with 11 bases between the two ends. Germline V gene lookup returns CDR1 LGHNA and CDR2 YSLEER. This CDR3 reads CASSQQEMGETQYF. In DNA form, the CDR3 reads TGCGCCAGCAGCCAACAGGAGATGGGAGAGACCCAGTACTTC.

The chain combines TRBV7-8 with TRBJ1-1; TRBD1 matches at 7 bases. Germline V CDR1 and CDR2: SGHVS, FQNEAQ. V was pared by 4 bases and J by 0 bases, with 5 bases of the junction left unmatched. This CDR3 is built from 15 residues. The CDR3 DNA sequence: TGTGCCAGCAGCTGGGGACAGAACATGAACACTGAAGCTTTCTTT. Protein product: CASSWGQNMNTEAFF.

There are a few counts of this clone. The chain is built from TRBV9 and TRBJ1-4; 10 bases align to TRBD1. Trimming took 4 bases from V and 0 from J; bases not matched to a gene: 9. The CDR3 sequence is 18 residues long. Germline CDR1 reads SGDLS; CDR2 reads YYNGEE. The CDR3 is CASSPRDRGQATNEKLFF. CDR3 sequence (DNA): TGTGCCAGCAGCCCGAGGGACAGGGGACAAGCAACTAATGAAAAACTGTTTTTT.

In the case of this clone: The sample carries other DNA sequences with the same CDR3. V gene TRBV19 combines with J gene TRBJ2-7, with 11 bases identical to TRBD2. There are 16 residues in the CDR3. The ends lost 6 bases at V and 3 bases at J; junction bases unmatched: 10. Germline V gene lookup returns CDR1 LNHDA and CDR2 SQIVND (reference sequence). The DNA for the CDR3 is TGTGCCAGTAGCCGCACCGGGACTAGCGGCAACTACGAGCAGTACTTC. Its protein product is CASSRTGTSGNYEQYF. The entire variable domain, with the rest obtained from reference TRBV19 and TRBJ2-7, is as follows: DGGITQSPKYLFRKEGQNVTLSCEQNLNHDAMYWYRQDPGQGLRLIYYSQIVNDFQKGDIAEGYSVSREKKESFPLTVTSAQKNPTAFYLCASSRTGTSGNYEQYFGPGTRLTVT.

The chain joins TRBV19 to TRBJ2-5; 10 positions agree with TRBD1. Germline CDR1 and CDR2: LNHDA and SQIVND (reference sequence). The CDR3 totals 14 residues. Germline trimming cut 6 bases from V and 5 bases from J; bases unmatched to any gene: 6. CDR3 DNA sequence: TGTGCCAGTAGCCCTGACAGGGGGCATGAGACCCAGTACTTC. Translation gives CASSPDRGHETQYF.

The chain is built from TRBV27 and TRBJ1-5; D is possibly TRBD1 (6 bases). Per the germline V gene, CDR1 is MNHEY and CDR2 is SMNVEV (reference sequence). CDR3 length equals 15 residues. V was clipped by 2 bases and J by 6 bases, with 14 bases between them. CDR3 nucleotide sequence: TGTGCCAGCAGTTTAACTTTGGGGGCTAGTCAGCCCCAGCATTTT. As protein: CASSLTLGASQPQHF.

This clone came up a few times. The chain carries TRBV11-2 and TRBJ2-5; D uncertain. CDR1 and CDR2 (germline): SGHAT, FQNNGV. This CDR3 has 11 residues. Between the trimmed V and J ends, which lost 6 bases and 3 bases, there was a span of 5 bases. The CDR3 DNA reads TGTGCCAGCAGACGAGAAGAGACCCAGTACTTC. It encodes CASRREETQYF.

This chain links TRBV7-8 with TRBJ2-7, with a tentative D call TRBD2 (6 bases). The CDR3 covers 13 residues. Germline lookup yields CDR1 SGHVS and CDR2 FQNEAQ. Trimming removed 10 bases at V and 0 bases at J, with 13 bases between. This chain's CDR3 is CATGTWSSYEQYF. The CDR3 region has the DNA TGTGCCACCGGGACTTGGAGCTCCTACGAGCAGTACTTC.

The J gene is TRBJ1-5, the V gene TRBV6-9, with D perhaps TRBD1 (6 bases). This CDR3 has 17 residues. The germline V gene encodes CDR1 MNHGY and CDR2 SVAAGI. Trimming removed 2 bases at V and 0 bases at J, with 14 bases between. The CDR3 DNA reads as TGTGCCAGCAGTTATGGACAGTTGGATTATAGCAATCAGCCCCAGCATTTT. It specifies CASSYGQLDYSNQPQHF.

There are a few counts of this clone. Different DNA sequences within this sample yield the same CDR3. This chain connects TRBV20-1 to TRBJ2-3; D not resolved. This CDR3 region has 11 residues. V dropped 0 bases and J dropped 6 bases, with 4 bases sitting between them. Per the germline V gene, CDR1 is DFQATT and CDR2 is SNEGSKA (reference sequence). The CDR3 here is CSARDLDTQYF. Here the CDR3 DNA reads TGCAGTGCTAGAGATCTTGATACGCAGTATTTT.